The clone carrying this T cell receptor beta chain was picked up a small number of times. The record originates from a study of CD8 T cells in Susac syndrome. With random hexamers, about 0.5 to 1 ug RNA was reverse transcribed. TCRdb passed the immunoSEQ multiplex PCR reads through MiXCR, listing each CDR3 protein once. The sample lists approximately 100,000 distinct CDR3 sequences; about 96% were seen once. The V end was cut by 5 bases, the J end by 1 base, with 8 bases between. The CDR3 is 13 amino acids. Germline V gene sequence: CDR1 LNHDA, CDR2 SQIVND (reference sequence). TCR beta sequencing covered blood CD8+ and CD4+ T cells. Healthy donors were controls matched for age and sex.

The rearrangement uses TRBV19 and TRBJ2-5; no clear D. Material for sequencing was CD4+ T cells from PBMCs. The receptor's source is a human donor in good health. The CDR3 nucleotides are TGTGCCAGTAGTCCCCGAACCCAAGAGACCCAGTACTTC. Amino acid sequence: CASSPRTQETQYF.